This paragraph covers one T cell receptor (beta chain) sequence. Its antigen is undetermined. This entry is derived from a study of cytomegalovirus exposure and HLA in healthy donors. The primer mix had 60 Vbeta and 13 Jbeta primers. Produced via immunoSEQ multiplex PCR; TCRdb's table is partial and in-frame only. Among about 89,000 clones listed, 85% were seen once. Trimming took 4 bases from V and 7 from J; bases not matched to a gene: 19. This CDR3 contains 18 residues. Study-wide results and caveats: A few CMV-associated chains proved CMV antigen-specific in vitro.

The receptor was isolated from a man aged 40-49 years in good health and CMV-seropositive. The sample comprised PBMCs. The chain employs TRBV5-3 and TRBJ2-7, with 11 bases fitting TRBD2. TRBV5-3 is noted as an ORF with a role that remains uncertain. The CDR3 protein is CARSHKYTILAGGREQYF. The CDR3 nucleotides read TGTGCCAGAAGCCATAAGTACACCATTCTAGCGGGGGGCCGGGAGCAGTACTTC.